The 17 T cell receptor beta chains given below trace back to one sample, sequenced in a study of blood T cell repertoires in COVID-19 (dated by TCRdb to the early 2020s). Libraries were constructed by the immunoSEQ multiplex PCR assay. TCRdb retrieved this table from immuneACCESS and kept in-frame rearrangements only. Not all clones are present; in checked studies, unresolved V genes account for under half, and no reason is known for the remainder. The sample table shows fewer than 350,000 clones, and around 90% are seen once. The ten largest clones add up to more than 6% of the sample. The sequencing input was peripheral blood. The receptors shown here come from a young woman with COVID-19, enrolled during active disease.

This chain joins TRBV3-1 (or the pseudogene TRBV3-2) and TRBJ1-1, with 8 bases identical to TRBD1. Germline loops: CDR1 LGHDT, CDR2 YNNKEL (reference sequence). After removal of 1 base from V and 1 base from J, the junction contained 8 bases not matched to a gene. The CDR3 length is 17 residues. The CDR3, as DNA: TGTGCCAGCAGCCAAGCCAGACGTCAGGGGGCGAACACTGAAGCTTTCTTT. Encoded protein: CASSQARRQGANTEAFF.

Worth noting for this clone: The junction and the germline gene differ at one end; a read error may be behind it. V gene TRBV5-1 combines with J gene TRBJ2-1; 8 bases are shared with TRBD2. CDR3 length equals 14 residues. CDR1 is SGHRS and CDR2 is YFSETQ in the germline V gene. DNA for the CDR3: TGCGCCAGCAGCTTGGCGCTAGCGGGTAATGGGCAGTTCTTC. This codes for CASSLALAGNGQFF.

This clone has just one count. The chain employs TRBV19 and TRBJ1-5; tentatively, D is TRBD1 (5 bases). The CDR3 runs 15 residues. V was clipped by 3 bases and J by 3 bases, with 12 bases between them. Germline lookup yields CDR1 LNHDA and CDR2 SQIVND (reference sequence). The CDR3 DNA reads TGTGCCAGTAGTATGTACAGGCTGGACAATCAGCCCCAGCATTTT. Amino acid sequence: CASSMYRLDNQPQHF.

This clone was seen a single time. The V and J genes are TRBV5-1 and TRBJ1-3; D might be TRBD1 (5 bases). The CDR3 covers 16 residues. The V end was cut by 2 bases, the J end by 0 bases, with 12 bases between. Germline values: CDR1 SGHRS, CDR2 YFSETQ. The CDR3, as DNA: TGCGCCAGCAGCTTCGGGGGACTTAGCTCTGGAAACACCATATATTTT. Protein sequence: CASSFGGLSSGNTIYF. Full variable domain (missing parts from reference TRBV5-1 and TRBJ1-3): KAGVTQTPRYLIKTRGQQVTLSCSPISGHRSVSWYQQTPGQGLQFLFEYFSETQRNKGNFPGRFSGRQFSNSRSEMNVSTLELGDSALYLCASSFGGLSSGNTIYFGEGSWLTVV.

The rearrangement links TRBV6-5 to TRBJ1-5, with TRBD1 matching over 11 bases. Per germline, CDR1 MNHEY and CDR2 SVGAGI. This CDR3 region has 13 residues. Germline trimming cut 6 bases from V and 7 bases from J; bases unmatched to any gene: 2. The CDR3 DNA reads as TGTGCCAGCAGCGGGACAGGGGGACAGCCCCAGCATTTT. This sequence encodes CASSGTGGQPQHF.

The V and J genes are TRBV29-1 and TRBJ1-2; D is uncertain. Trimming cost V 6 bases and J 8 bases, with 16 bases left between them. CDR1 is SQVTM, CDR2 ANQGSEA, per germline. The CDR3 has 12 amino acids. DNA of the CDR3: TGCAGCGTGACCGGATGGAGCGAAGGCTACACCTTC. Translated, it gives CSVTGWSEGYTF. The variable domain in full, with the rest retrieved from reference TRBV29-1 and TRBJ1-2, is SAVISQKPSRDICQRGTSLTIQCQVDSQVTMMFWYRQQPGQSLTLIATANQGSEATYESGFVIDKFPISRPNLTFSTLTVSNMSPEDSSIYLCSVTGWSEGYTFGSGTRLTVV.

This chain links TRBV12-2 with TRBJ2-1; the listed D gene, TRBD2, was not tested against the DNA. TRBV12-2 is a listed pseudogene. This CDR3 has 17 amino acids. CDR3 coding DNA: TGTGCAAGTCGCTTAAACCCCCTAGCGGTGGGAGGCAATGAGCAGTTCTTC. It encodes CASRLNPLAVGGNEQFF.

This rearrangement joins TRBV4-1 to TRBJ2-7; TRBD2 matches at 13 bases. V shed 4 bases and J 3 bases; nucleotides not matched to a gene: 6. The CDR3 covers 16 residues. Germline CDR1 is MGHRA and CDR2 is YSYEKL. CDR3 amino acids: CASSRATSGRNYEQYF. CDR3 nucleotides: TGCGCCAGCAGCCGAGCGACTAGCGGGAGGAACTACGAGCAGTACTTC.

V and J are TRBV7-3 and TRBJ2-5; 8 bases fit TRBD1. This CDR3 comprises 15 residues. V was clipped by 0 bases and J by 4 bases; unmatched bases: 4. In germline, CDR1 is SGHTA, CDR2 FQGTGA. The CDR3 loop reads CASSLTTGAGETQYF. CDR3 bases: TGTGCCAGCAGCTTAACGACAGGGGCAGGAGAGACCCAGTACTTC.

This clone appeared once. V is TRBV7-8 and J is TRBJ2-7; 7 nucleotides match TRBD2. Germline lookup yields CDR1 SGHVS and CDR2 FQNEAQ. CDR3 length equals 14 residues. V shed 7 bases, J shed 5 bases, and the junction held 11 bases outside the gene matches. In DNA form, the CDR3 reads TGTGCCAGCACCGGGGGGAGGGGTCCTCACGAGCAGTACTTC. This translates into CASTGGRGPHEQYF.

The chain carries TRBV9 and TRBJ1-5; D ambiguous. The CDR3 totals 14 residues. The ends were cut back, 5 bases at V and 0 bases at J, with 9 bases in the middle. CDR1 is SGDLS, CDR2 YYNGEE, per germline. The CDR3 nucleotides read TGTGCCAGCAGTCGAGAACCTAGCAATCAGCCCCAGCATTTT. It encodes CASSREPSNQPQHF.

V and J are TRBV6-6 and TRBJ2-7, with a tentative D call TRBD1 (6 bases). CDR1 and CDR2 (germline): MNHNY, SVGAGI (reference sequence). The CDR3 length is 14 residues. The germline V and J ends were trimmed by 0 bases and 7 bases, with 13 bases remaining between them. DNA for the CDR3: TGTGCCAGCAGTTACTCAGGGGTAGGGGGTGAGCAGTACTTC. Translation: CASSYSGVGGEQYF.

The chain has TRBV18 and TRBJ2-3; TRBD2 agrees at 13 bases. V shed 1 base and J 3 bases; nucleotides not matched to a gene: 7. CDR3 length: 18 residues. Germline CDR1 KGHSH, CDR2 LQKENI. The CDR3 coding sequence is TGTGCCAGCTCACCACTTGCCGGGACTAGCGGGATTACAGATACGCAGTATTTT. It codes for CASSPLAGTSGITDTQYF.

For this clone: The sample contains more than one DNA sequence encoding this CDR3. The genes are TRBV6-2 or TRBV6-3 and TRBJ2-5, with D uncertain. This CDR3 spans 12 amino acids. Trimming shortened V by 0 bases and J by 5 bases, and 4 bases separated the two germline ends. Germline loops: CDR1 MNHEY, CDR2 SVGEGT. The chain's CDR3 is CASSYSRETQYF. In DNA form, the CDR3 reads TGTGCCAGCAGTTACTCGAGGGAGACCCAGTACTTC.

This chain joins TRBV30 and TRBJ2-7, with a tentative D call TRBD2 (5 bases). This CDR3 is 11 amino acids long. The ends were cut back, 3 bases at V and 4 bases at J, with 7 bases in the middle. The germline CDR1 and CDR2 sequences are GTSNPN and SVGIG (reference sequence). The CDR3 DNA sequence: TGTGCCTGGAGCAGGACTTACGAGCAGTACTTC. It is translated as CAWSRTYEQYF.

The chain carries TRBV3-1 (or the pseudogene TRBV3-2) and TRBJ2-3; D might be TRBD2 (5 bases). The CDR3 has 15 amino acids. V was clipped by 1 base and J by 2 bases, with 10 bases between them. Germline V gives CDR1 LGHDT, CDR2 YNNKEL (reference sequence). This CDR3 reads CASSQGRALTDTQYF. The CDR3 region has the DNA TGTGCCAGCAGCCAAGGGCGGGCCCTCACAGATACGCAGTATTTT.

The J gene is TRBJ2-1, the V gene TRBV13; the D gene is possibly TRBD1 (5 bases). The CDR3 extends over 14 amino acids. V dropped 0 bases and J dropped 6 bases, with 9 bases sitting between them. From germline, CDR1 is PRHDT and CDR2 FYEKMQ (reference sequence). CDR3 nucleotide sequence: TGTGCCAGCAGCTTAGGGGACATGCTCAATGAGCAGTTCTTC. This translates into CASSLGDMLNEQFF.